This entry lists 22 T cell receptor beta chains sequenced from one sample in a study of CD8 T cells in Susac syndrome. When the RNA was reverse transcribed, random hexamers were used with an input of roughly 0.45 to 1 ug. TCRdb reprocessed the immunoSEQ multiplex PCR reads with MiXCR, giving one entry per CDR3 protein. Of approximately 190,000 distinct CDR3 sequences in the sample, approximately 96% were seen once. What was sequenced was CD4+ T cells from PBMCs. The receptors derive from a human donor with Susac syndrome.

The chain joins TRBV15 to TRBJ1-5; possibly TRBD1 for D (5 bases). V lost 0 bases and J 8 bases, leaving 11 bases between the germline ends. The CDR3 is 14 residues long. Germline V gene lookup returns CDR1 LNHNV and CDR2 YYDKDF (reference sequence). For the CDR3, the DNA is TGTGCCACCAGCAGAGATAGGGTGGGGGAGCCCCAGCATTTT. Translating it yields CATSRDRVGEPQHF.

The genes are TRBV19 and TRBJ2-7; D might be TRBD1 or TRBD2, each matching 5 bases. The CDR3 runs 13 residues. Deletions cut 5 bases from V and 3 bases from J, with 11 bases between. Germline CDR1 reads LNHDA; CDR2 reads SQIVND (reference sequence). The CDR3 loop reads CASSGDGNYEQYF. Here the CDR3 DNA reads TGTGCCAGTAGTGGGGACGGAAACTACGAGCAGTACTTC.

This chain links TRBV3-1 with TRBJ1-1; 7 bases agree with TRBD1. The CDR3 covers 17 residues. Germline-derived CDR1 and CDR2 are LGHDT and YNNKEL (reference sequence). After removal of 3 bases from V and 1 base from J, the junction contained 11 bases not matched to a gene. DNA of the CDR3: TGTGCCAGCAGCCAGTTCATAACCGGGACAGAGAACACTGAAGCTTTCTTT. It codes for CASSQFITGTENTEAFF.

The CDR3 nucleotides are TGCGCCAGCAGCTTGGCGTCAGCCAACAAATCACCCCTCCACTTT. It translates to CASSLASANKSPLHF. J is TRBJ1-6 and V is TRBV5-1; no reliable D call. Per germline, CDR1 SGHRS and CDR2 YFSETQ. The CDR3 has 15 residues. V lost 0 bases, J lost 10 bases, and 14 bases lay in between. Full variable domain (outside the CDR3, taken from reference TRBV5-1 and TRBJ1-6): KAGVTQTPRYLIKTRGQQVTLSCSPISGHRSVSWYQQTPGQGLQFLFEYFSETQRNKGNFPGRFSGRQFSNSRSEMNVSTLELGDSALYLCASSLASANKSPLHFGNGTRLTVT.

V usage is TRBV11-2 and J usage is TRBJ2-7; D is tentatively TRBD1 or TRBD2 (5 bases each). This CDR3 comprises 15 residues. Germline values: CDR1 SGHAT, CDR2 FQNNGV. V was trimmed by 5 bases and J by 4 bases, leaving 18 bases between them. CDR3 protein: CASSTGTLAGYEQYF. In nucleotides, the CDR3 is TGTGCCAGCAGCACGGGGACCCTAGCCGGTTACGAGCAGTACTTC.

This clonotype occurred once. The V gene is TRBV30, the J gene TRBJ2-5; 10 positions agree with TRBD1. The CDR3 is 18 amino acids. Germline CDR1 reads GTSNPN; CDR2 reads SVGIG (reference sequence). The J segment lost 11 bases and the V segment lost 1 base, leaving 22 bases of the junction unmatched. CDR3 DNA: TGTGCCTGGAGTGCTTCTCCCGGGACAGGGGACAGTTCCCGTTCACAGTACTTC. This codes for CAWSASPGTGDSSRSQYF.

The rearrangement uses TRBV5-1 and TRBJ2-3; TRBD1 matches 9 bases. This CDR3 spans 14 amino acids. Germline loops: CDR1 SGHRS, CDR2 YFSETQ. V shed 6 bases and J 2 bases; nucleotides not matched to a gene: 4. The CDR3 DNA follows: TGCGCCAGCACACGGGACAGGGTCACAGATACGCAGTATTTT. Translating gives CASTRDRVTDTQYF.

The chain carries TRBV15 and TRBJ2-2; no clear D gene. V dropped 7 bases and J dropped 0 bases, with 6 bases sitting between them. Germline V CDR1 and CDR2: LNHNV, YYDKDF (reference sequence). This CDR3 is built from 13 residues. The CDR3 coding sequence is TGTGCCACCACCCTCTCGAACACCGGGGAGCTGTTTTTT. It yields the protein CATTLSNTGELFF.

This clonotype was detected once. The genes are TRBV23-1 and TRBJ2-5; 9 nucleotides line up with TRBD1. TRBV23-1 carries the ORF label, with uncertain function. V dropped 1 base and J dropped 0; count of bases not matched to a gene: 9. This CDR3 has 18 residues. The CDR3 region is CASSQYCRDRENQETQYF. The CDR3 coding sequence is TGCGCCAGCAGTCAATACTGCAGGGACAGGGAAAACCAAGAGACCCAGTACTTC.

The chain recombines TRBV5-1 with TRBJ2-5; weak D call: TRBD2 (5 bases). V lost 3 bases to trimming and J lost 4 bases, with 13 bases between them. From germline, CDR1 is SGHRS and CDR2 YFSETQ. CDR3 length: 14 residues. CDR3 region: CASSSPGTGETQYF. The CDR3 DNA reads TGCGCCAGCAGCTCCCCGGGAACTGGAGAGACCCAGTACTTC.

The CDR3 here is CASSEWGGGYEQYF. The CDR3 nucleotides read TGTGCCAGCAGTGAATGGGGGGGAGGCTACGAGCAGTACTTC. The chain carries TRBV25-1 and TRBJ2-7, with 7 bases that match TRBD2. The length of the CDR3 is 14 residues. J gave up 3 bases and V 1 base, and 3 bases lay outside the gene matches. The germline V gene encodes CDR1 MGHDK and CDR2 SYGVNS.

This CDR3 is CAGGQSSYEQYF. The CDR3 DNA reads TGTGCAGGAGGACAGAGCTCCTACGAGCAGTACTTC. The chain links TRBV6-6 to TRBJ2-7; D is possibly TRBD1 (6 bases). The germline V gene has CDR1 MNHNY and CDR2 SVGAGI (reference sequence). The CDR3 runs to 12 residues.

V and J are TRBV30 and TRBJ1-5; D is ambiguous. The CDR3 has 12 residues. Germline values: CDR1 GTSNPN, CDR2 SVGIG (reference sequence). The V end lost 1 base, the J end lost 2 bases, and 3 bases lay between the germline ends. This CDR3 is CAWSGRNQPQHF. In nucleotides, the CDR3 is TGTGCCTGGAGTGGCCGCAATCAGCCCCAGCATTTT.

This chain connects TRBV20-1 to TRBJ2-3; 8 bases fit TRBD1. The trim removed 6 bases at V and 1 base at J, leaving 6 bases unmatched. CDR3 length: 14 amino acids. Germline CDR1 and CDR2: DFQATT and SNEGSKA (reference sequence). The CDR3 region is CSAPSRGRTDTQYF. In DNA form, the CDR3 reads TGCAGTGCGCCCAGCAGGGGGCGCACAGATACGCAGTATTTT.

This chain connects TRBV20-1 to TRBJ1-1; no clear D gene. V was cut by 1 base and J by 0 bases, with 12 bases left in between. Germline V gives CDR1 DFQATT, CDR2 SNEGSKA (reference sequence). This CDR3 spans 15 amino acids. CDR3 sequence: CSARVREILNTEAFF. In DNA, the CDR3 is TGCAGTGCTAGAGTTCGGGAGATATTGAACACTGAAGCTTTCTTT.

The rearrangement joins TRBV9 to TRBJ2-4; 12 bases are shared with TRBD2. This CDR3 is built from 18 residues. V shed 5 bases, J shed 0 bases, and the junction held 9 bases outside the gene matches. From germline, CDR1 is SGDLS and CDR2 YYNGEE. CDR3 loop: CASSETSGGPIAKNIQYF. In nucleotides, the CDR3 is TGTGCCAGCAGTGAGACTAGCGGGGGACCTATAGCCAAAAACATTCAGTACTTC.

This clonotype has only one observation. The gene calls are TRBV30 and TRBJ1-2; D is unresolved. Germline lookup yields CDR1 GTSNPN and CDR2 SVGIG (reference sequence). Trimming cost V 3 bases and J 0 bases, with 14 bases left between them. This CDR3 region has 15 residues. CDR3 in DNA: TGTGCCTGGAGCCTAAAAGGGAGGGCTAACTATGGCTACACCTTC. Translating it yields CAWSLKGRANYGYTF.

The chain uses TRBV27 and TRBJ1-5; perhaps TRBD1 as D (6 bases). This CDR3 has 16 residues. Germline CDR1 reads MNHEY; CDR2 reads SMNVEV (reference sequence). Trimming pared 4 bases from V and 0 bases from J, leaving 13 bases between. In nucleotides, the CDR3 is TGTGCCAGCAGTTCTGAGGGGGGTTATAGCAATCAGCCCCAGCATTTT. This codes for CASSSEGGYSNQPQHF.

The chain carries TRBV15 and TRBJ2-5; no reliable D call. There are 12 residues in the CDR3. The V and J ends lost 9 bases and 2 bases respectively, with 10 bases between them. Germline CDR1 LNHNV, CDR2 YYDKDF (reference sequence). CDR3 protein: CATSPLQETQYF. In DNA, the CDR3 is TGTGCCACGTCCCCCCTTCAAGAGACCCAGTACTTC.

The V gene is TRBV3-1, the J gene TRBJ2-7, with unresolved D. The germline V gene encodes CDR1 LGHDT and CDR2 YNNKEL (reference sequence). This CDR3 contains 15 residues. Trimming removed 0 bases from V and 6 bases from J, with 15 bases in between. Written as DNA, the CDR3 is TGTGCCAGCAGCCAAGACTCCGTCCCCCAAGGCGAGCAGTACTTC. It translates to CASSQDSVPQGEQYF.

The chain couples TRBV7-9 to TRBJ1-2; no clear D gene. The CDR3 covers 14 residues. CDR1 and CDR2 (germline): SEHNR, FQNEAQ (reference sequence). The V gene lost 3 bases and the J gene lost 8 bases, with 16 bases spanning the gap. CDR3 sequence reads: CASSLDRFRFGYTF. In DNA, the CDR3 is TGTGCCAGCAGCTTGGACCGGTTCCGCTTCGGCTACACCTTC.

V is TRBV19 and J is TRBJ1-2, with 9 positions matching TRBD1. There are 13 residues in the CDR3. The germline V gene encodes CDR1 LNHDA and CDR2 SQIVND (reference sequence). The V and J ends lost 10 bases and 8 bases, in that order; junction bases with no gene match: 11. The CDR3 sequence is CATPGQGLEGYTF. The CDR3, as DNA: TGTGCCACCCCGGGACAGGGCCTCGAGGGCTACACCTTC. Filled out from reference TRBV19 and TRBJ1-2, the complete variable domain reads DGGITQSPKYLFRKEGQNVTLSCEQNLNHDAMYWYRQDPGQGLRLIYYSQIVNDFQKGDIAEGYSVSREKKESFPLTVTSAQKNPTAFYLCATPGQGLEGYTFGSGTRLTVV.